The next 5 T cell receptor beta chains were all read from a single sample in a study of blood T cell repertoires in COVID-19. TCRdb keeps only in-frame clones here, not all; method: immunoSEQ multiplex PCR. The sample includes tens of thousands of clones, over 70% of them seen just once. The sequenced material came from peripheral blood. Receptor source: a man aged 65 to 79 with COVID-19, enrolled during active disease.

The genes are TRBV6-6 and TRBJ2-1, with D unclear. This CDR3 contains 15 residues. The germline V gene encodes CDR1 MNHNY and CDR2 SVGAGI (reference sequence). V lost 2 bases and J 0 bases, leaving 8 bases between the germline ends. The CDR3 bases are TGTGCCAGCAGTTACGCCCTCTACTCCTACAATGAGCAGTTCTTC. It translates to CASSYALYSYNEQFF.

This chain connects TRBV7-8 to TRBJ1-5, with D perhaps TRBD1 (6 bases). The germline V and J ends were trimmed by 0 bases and 12 bases, with 15 bases remaining between them. CDR3 size: 14 residues. CDR1 SGHVS and CDR2 FQNEAQ come from the germline V gene. CDR3 sequence (DNA): TGTGCCAGCAGCTTAGCAGGACAGAACCGGCTCCAGCATTTT. It is translated as CASSLAGQNRLQHF.

The CDR3 DNA sequence: TGTGCCAGCACCCAGACGGGGGGCCCCTACGAGCAGTACTTC. Protein sequence: CASTQTGGPYEQYF. V gene TRBV7-2 combines with J gene TRBJ2-7; maybe TRBD2 (7 bases). CDR1 is SGHTA, CDR2 FQGNSA, per germline. Between the trimmed V and J ends, which lost 7 bases and 2 bases, there was a span of 15 bases. The CDR3 consists of 14 residues.

V is TRBV19 and J is TRBJ2-2, with 12 bases identical to TRBD2. Germline-derived CDR1 and CDR2 are LNHDA and SQIVND (reference sequence). J gave up 7 bases and V 2 bases, and 5 bases lay outside the gene matches. This CDR3 is 16 amino acids long. The CDR3 here is CASSILAGGPLGELFF. The CDR3 DNA sequence: TGTGCCAGTAGTATACTAGCGGGAGGGCCTCTCGGGGAGCTGTTTTTT.

This clone was seen a single time. J is TRBJ1-2 and V is TRBV28; 8 bases map to TRBD1. The germline V gene has CDR1 MDHEN and CDR2 SYDVKM. J lost 2 bases, V lost 6 bases, and 5 bases had no gene match. This CDR3 is built from 14 residues. The CDR3 region is CASRLDRVNYGYTF. In DNA form, the CDR3 reads TGTGCCAGCAGACTGGACAGGGTGAACTATGGCTACACCTTC.